Following are 27 T cell receptor beta chains from one sample sequenced in a study of beta chain features in type 1 diabetes. Expressed TCRB transcripts were sequenced after all isolated RNA was converted to cDNA. The method was immunoSEQ multiplex PCR; TCRdb's version includes in-frame clones alone and lacks a portion of them. Among 300,000 to 350,000 clones listed, under 8.5% were seen once. Sequencing was performed on central memory CD4+ T cells from blood. The receptor set was obtained from a woman aged 18-29 years in good health.

The V gene is TRBV5-1, the J gene TRBJ1-1; D is uncertain. The CDR3 covers 14 residues. Germline-derived CDR1 and CDR2 are SGHRS and YFSETQ. V shed 5 bases and J shed 0 bases, with 11 bases lying between them. The CDR3 sequence is CASRSGPMNTEAFF. The CDR3 coding sequence is TGCGCCAGCAGATCAGGACCGATGAACACTGAAGCTTTCTTT.

The J gene is TRBJ1-5, the V gene TRBV2, with a possible D match to TRBD1 (6 bases). The germline CDR1 and CDR2 sequences are SNHLY and FYNNEI. V lost 7 bases and J 4 bases, leaving 17 bases between the germline ends. This CDR3 has 15 residues. The CDR3 is CASTAGTGRNQPQHF. Written as DNA, the CDR3 is TGTGCCAGCACCGCGGGTACAGGGCGAAATCAGCCCCAGCATTTT.

This clone was recorded many times. The chain employs TRBV7-2 and TRBJ2-1; 7 bases are a match to TRBD2. Germline V gene data show CDR1 as SGHTA and CDR2 as FQGNSA. The CDR3 spans 18 residues. The ends lost 1 base at V and 4 bases at J; junction bases unmatched: 13. The DNA for the CDR3 is TGTGCCAGCAGCTTAGGGCTTGACGGGCTAGCGGTGTACAATGAGCAGTTCTTC. Amino acids: CASSLGLDGLAVYNEQFF. Full variable domain (missing parts from reference TRBV7-2 and TRBJ2-1): GAGVSQSPSNKVTEKGKDVELRCDPISGHTALYWYRQSLGQGLEFLIYFQGNSAPDKSGLPSDRFSAERTGGSVSTLTIQRTQQEDSAVYLCASSLGLDGLAVYNEQFFGPGTRLTVL.

This clone showed up just a few times. Other DNA sequences in the sample encode the same CDR3. The chain couples TRBV28 to TRBJ1-5; no reliable D call. Germline-derived CDR1 and CDR2 are MDHEN and SYDVKM. The CDR3 extends over 15 amino acids. V was clipped by 1 base and J by 2 bases, with 9 bases between them. The CDR3: CASSLSRSGNQPQHF. The CDR3 nucleotides read TGTGCCAGCAGTTTATCCCGATCTGGCAATCAGCCCCAGCATTTT.

The chain is built from TRBV5-1 and TRBJ2-7; D is perhaps TRBD2 (6 bases). Trimming cost V 7 bases and J 6 bases, with 20 bases left between them. CDR3 length: 14 residues. Germline CDR1 SGHRS, CDR2 YFSETQ. CDR3 bases: TGCGCCAGCCGAGGTAGCGGAGGGATCGGCGAGCAGTACTTC. Encoded protein: CASRGSGGIGEQYF.

This clone has just a few counts. The genes are TRBV7-9 and TRBJ1-2, with a tentative D call TRBD1 (6 bases). V lost 5 bases to trimming and J lost 6 bases, with 25 bases between them. CDR3 length: 17 residues. Germline V gives CDR1 SEHNR, CDR2 FQNEAQ (reference sequence). DNA of the CDR3: TGTGCCAGCAGCGCGTGGGTCCCGGGGGCGCGAGAGAATGGCTACACCTTC. Its translation is CASSAWVPGARENGYTF.

The chain has TRBV11-2 and TRBJ2-1; D remains unclear. The ends were cut back, 4 bases at V and 0 bases at J, with 10 bases in the middle. CDR1 and CDR2 (germline): SGHAT, FQNNGV. There are 15 residues in the CDR3. Here the CDR3 DNA reads TGTGCCAGCAGCTCCCTGTCGGGCTCCTACAATGAGCAGTTCTTC. Amino acids: CASSSLSGSYNEQFF.

Points on this clone: A far larger clone is only one base removed, so a read error is likely. The chain couples TRBV5-6 to TRBJ1-1; D uncertain. This CDR3 is 11 amino acids long. Germline CDR1 and CDR2: SGHDT and YYEEEE. The germline V and J ends were trimmed by 7 bases and 3 bases, with 7 bases remaining between them. The CDR3 DNA reads as TGTGCCAGCGGTCGACACACTGAAGCTTTCTTT. Its protein product is CASGRHTEAFF.

As concerns this clone: This same CDR3 is encoded by further DNA sequences in the sample. The genes are TRBV10-3 and TRBJ2-5, with unresolved D. There are 11 residues in the CDR3. Trimming stripped 3 bases from V and 5 bases from J, with 4 bases between. CDR1 is ENHRY and CDR2 is SYGVKD in the germline V gene. The CDR3 here is CAISEGETQYF. The CDR3 DNA follows: TGTGCCATCAGTGAAGGGGAGACCCAGTACTTC.

This clone was observed a few times. The CDR3 sequence is CASSLGQRNQPQHF. The CDR3 DNA sequence: TGTGCCAGCAGCCTGGGACAGCGCAATCAGCCCCAGCATTTT. The chain employs TRBV7-8 and TRBJ1-5; 7 nucleotides match TRBD1. Trimming removed 5 bases from V and 2 bases from J; junction bases left unmatched: 3. From germline, CDR1 is SGHVS and CDR2 FQNEAQ. The CDR3 contains 14 residues.

V gene TRBV27 combines with J gene TRBJ2-4, with D tentatively TRBD1 (6 bases). CDR3 size: 15 residues. Germline V gives CDR1 MNHEY, CDR2 SMNVEV (reference sequence). V was cut by 5 bases and J by 3 bases, with 14 bases left in between. The CDR3 loop reads CASSTQTGIKNIQYF. CDR3 DNA sequence: TGTGCCAGCAGTACCCAGACAGGCATCAAAAACATTCAGTACTTC.

The rearrangement uses TRBV21-1 and TRBJ2-7. TRBV21-1 is given as a pseudogene. The CDR3 contains 13 residues. CDR3 sequence reads: CASSKGRAYEQYF. CDR3 nucleotide sequence: TGTGCCAGCAGCAAAGGAAGGGCCTACGAGCAGTACTTC.

This clone occurred a few times. The rearrangement uses TRBV2 and TRBJ2-2; 7 nucleotides match TRBD2. The J segment lost 4 bases and the V segment lost 6 bases, leaving 5 bases of the junction unmatched. The germline CDR1 and CDR2 sequences are SNHLY and FYNNEI. The CDR3 spans 14 residues. The CDR3 sequence: CASRVLATTGELFF. CDR3 DNA sequence: TGTGCCAGCAGGGTACTAGCGACCACCGGGGAGCTGTTTTTT.

Only a few counts were recorded for this clone. V gene TRBV28 combines with J gene TRBJ2-5; 7 bases fit TRBD2. The J segment lost 4 bases and the V segment lost 8 bases, leaving 10 bases of the junction unmatched. CDR1 MDHEN and CDR2 SYDVKM come from the germline V gene. There are 14 residues in the CDR3. This CDR3 reads CASCGRERGETQYF. The CDR3 region has the DNA TGTGCCAGCTGTGGGCGGGAGAGAGGAGAGACCCAGTACTTC.

This clone turned up a few times. V usage is TRBV11-2 and J usage is TRBJ2-3; the match to TRBD2 covers 13 bases. The V and J ends lost 6 bases and 2 bases, in that order; junction bases with no gene match: 5. The length of the CDR3 is 16 residues. The germline V gene encodes CDR1 SGHAT and CDR2 FQNNGV. The CDR3 protein is CASRRLAGGLTDTQYF. The CDR3 DNA follows: TGTGCCAGCAGACGACTAGCGGGAGGACTCACAGATACGCAGTATTTT.

Written as DNA, the CDR3 is TGTGCCAGCAGTCTGGGGACAGCCACAGATACGCAGTATTTT. Protein sequence: CASSLGTATDTQYF. This chain joins TRBV6-1 and TRBJ2-3; 7 bases line up with TRBD1. This CDR3 comprises 14 residues. The V gene end was trimmed by 5 bases and the J gene end by 2 bases; junction bases not matched to a gene: 4. Germline CDR1 reads MNHNS; CDR2 reads SASEGT.

This clone was observed many times. The rearrangement joins TRBV7-3 to TRBJ2-3; 8 nucleotides match TRBD2. Germline loops: CDR1 SGHTA, CDR2 FQGTGA. V shed 5 bases, J shed 2 bases, and the junction held 3 bases outside the gene matches. There are 14 residues in the CDR3. The CDR3 reads CASSPTSDTDTQYF. CDR3 nucleotides: TGTGCCAGCAGCCCGACTAGCGACACAGATACGCAGTATTTT.

The chain couples TRBV5-1 to TRBJ2-2; TRBD2 matches at 12 bases. This CDR3 region has 17 residues. With V trimmed by 3 bases and J by 0 bases, 3 bases remained unmatched. Germline V gives CDR1 SGHRS, CDR2 YFSETQ. The chain's CDR3 is CASSYRTSGTNTGELFF. The CDR3 DNA reads as TGCGCCAGCAGCTATAGGACTAGCGGGACGAACACCGGGGAGCTGTTTTTT.

J is TRBJ2-3 and V is TRBV7-8; no clear D. CDR1 and CDR2 from the germline V gene are SGHVS and FQNEAQ. The CDR3 spans 16 residues. Trimming pared 0 bases from V and 0 bases from J, leaving 10 bases between. The CDR3 nucleotides read TGTGCCAGCAGCTTAGCCCAGCCGGAGAGCACAGATACGCAGTATTTT. Protein product: CASSLAQPESTDTQYF.

This clone was counted at least ten times. The chain has TRBV5-4 and TRBJ2-5; D is unclear. Germline V CDR1 and CDR2: SGHNT, YYREEE (reference sequence). The CDR3 extends over 11 amino acids. Deletions cut 4 bases from V and 3 bases from J, with 4 bases between. The chain's CDR3 is CASSREETQYF. CDR3 coding DNA: TGTGCCAGCAGCCGGGAAGAGACCCAGTACTTC.

V and J are TRBV18 and TRBJ2-3, with a possible D match to TRBD2 (6 bases). Trimming stripped 5 bases from V and 3 bases from J, with 9 bases between. The CDR3 has 13 residues. The germline V gene encodes CDR1 KGHSH and CDR2 LQKENI. The CDR3 loop is CASSRGRTDTQYF. CDR3 DNA sequence: TGTGCCAGCTCAAGAGGGAGGACAGATACGCAGTATTTT. The full variable domain, rest sourced from reference TRBV18 and TRBJ2-3, is NAGVMQNPRHLVRRRGQEARLRCSPMKGHSHVYWYRQLPEEGLKFMVYLQKENIIDESGMPKERFSAEFPKEGPSILRIQQVVRGDSAAYFCASSRGRTDTQYFGPGTRLTVL.

The V call is TRBV6-5, the J call TRBJ1-2; tentative D call: TRBD1 (6 bases). Germline values: CDR1 MNHEY, CDR2 SVGAGI. The CDR3 sequence is 13 residues long. Between the trimmed V and J ends, which lost 6 bases and 3 bases, there was a span of 11 bases. The CDR3 sequence: CASSLDSYYGYTF. The CDR3 bases are TGTGCCAGCAGCTTGGACAGCTACTATGGCTACACCTTC.

On this clone: The identical CDR3 is also encoded by other nucleotide sequences in the sample. The chain uses TRBV5-1 and TRBJ2-7; unclear D gene. Per the germline V gene, CDR1 is SGHRS and CDR2 is YFSETQ. V was shortened by 3 bases and J by 2 bases, with 9 bases between the two germline ends. The CDR3 runs to 13 residues. The CDR3 nucleotides are TGCGCCAGCAGCTCCACTGGGACCTACGAGCAGTACTTC. Protein sequence: CASSSTGTYEQYF.

This clone appeared a few times. The J gene is TRBJ1-5, the V gene TRBV21-1. TRBV21-1 is tagged as a pseudogene. This CDR3 contains 22 residues. CDR3 in amino acids: CASTDTEVAGNFSGRRDQPQHF. CDR3 bases: TGTGCCTCTACCGATACAGAGGTAGCTGGCAACTTTTCAGGTCGACGGGATCAGCCCCAGCATTTT.

The chain combines TRBV18 with TRBJ2-3, with D possibly being TRBD1 (6 bases). Trimming cost V 4 bases and J 0 bases, with 11 bases left between them. CDR1 and CDR2 (germline): KGHSH, LQKENI. The CDR3 runs to 15 residues. The DNA of the CDR3 is TGTGCCAGCTCACTCACAGGGTTGAGCACAGATACGCAGTATTTT. Its protein is CASSLTGLSTDTQYF. Looking up the rest from reference TRBV18 and TRBJ2-3 gives the full variable domain: NAGVMQNPRHLVRRRGQEARLRCSPMKGHSHVYWYRQLPEEGLKFMVYLQKENIIDESGMPKERFSAEFPKEGPSILRIQQVVRGDSAAYFCASSLTGLSTDTQYFGPGTRLTVL.

This clone was counted only a few times. The chain is built from TRBV28 and TRBJ2-2; possibly TRBD2 for D (6 bases). The CDR3 covers 14 residues. Germline V gene sequence: CDR1 MDHEN, CDR2 SYDVKM. The V gene lost 6 bases and the J gene lost 0 bases, with 8 bases spanning the gap. The DNA for the CDR3 is TGTGCCAGCAGACGGGGGACGAACACCGGGGAGCTGTTTTTT. Residues: CASRRGTNTGELFF. Full variable domain (remainder filled in from reference TRBV28 and TRBJ2-2): DVKVTQSSRYLVKRTGEKVFLECVQDMDHENMFWYRQDPGLGLRLIYFSYDVKMKEKGDIPEGYSVSREKKERFSLILESASTNQTSMYLCASRRGTNTGELFFGEGSRLTVL.

This clone was counted many times. J is TRBJ2-3 and V is TRBV5-1; 7 bases fit TRBD2. J was trimmed by 4 bases and V by 4 bases; bases with no gene match: 9. This CDR3 comprises 15 residues. Germline lookup yields CDR1 SGHRS and CDR2 YFSETQ. In nucleotides, the CDR3 is TGCGCCAGCAGCATGACTAGCTTAACGTCAGATACGCAGTATTTT. As protein: CASSMTSLTSDTQYF.